This T cell receptor (beta chain) was identified in a study of blood T cell repertoires in COVID-19. This clone occurred a few times. The same CDR3 also results from other DNA sequences found in this sample. Sequenced by immunoSEQ multiplex PCR; TCRdb stores in-frame clones only, minus some. The profile shows tens of thousands of clones, 65% to 80% of them singletons. Germline CDR1 reads MDHEN; CDR2 reads SYDVKM. This CDR3 region has 14 residues. The ends were cut back, 2 bases at V and 2 bases at J, with 9 bases in the middle. Sequenced material: peripheral blood. This chain uses TRBV28 with TRBJ1-2, with D possibly matching TRBD1 (5 bases). This TCR derives from an elderly woman with active or convalescent COVID-19. The CDR3 reads CASSLSRVNYGYTF. DNA for the CDR3: TGTGCCAGCAGTTTAAGCAGGGTAAACTATGGCTACACCTTC.